The clone carrying this T cell receptor beta chain occurred a few times. What it binds is not known. From the 5' RACE reads, TCRdb called clonotypes with MiXCR, one entry per CDR3 protein. The table lists 340,000 or so distinct CDR3 sequences, around an eighth of them singletons. This sample is drawn from a study of T cells after yellow fever vaccination. General study points: Clonotype sharing between CD4 and CD8 compartments was small.

Deletions cut 5 bases from V and 10 bases from J, with 38 bases between. This CDR3 comprises 21 residues. Germline-derived CDR1 and CDR2 are SGHTA and FQGNSA. The material was CD4+ T cells sorted from PBMCs, obtained 15 days after the yellow fever booster vaccination. This clonotype was sampled from a man in his late teens or twenties who received the YFV17D yellow fever vaccine. The chain combines TRBV7-2 with TRBJ2-2; D is undetermined. CDR3 loop: CASSNHFRCQVQFYGLSELFF. As DNA, the CDR3 is TGTGCCAGCAGCAACCACTTCCGCTGTCAAGTCCAGTTCTACGGGCTCTCGGAGCTGTTTTTT.